The rows below give T cell receptor beta chains drawn from one sample of a study of long-term antiretroviral therapy in people with HIV. The method was immunoSEQ multiplex PCR; TCRdb's version includes in-frame clones alone and lacks a portion of them. The data contain 20,000 to 30,000 clones, 70% to 85% of them seen just once; the ten biggest clones take up roughly 5.7%. Sequenced here: unsorted PBMCs, sampled 0.7 years before starting antiretroviral therapy. These receptors originate from a man between 25 and 39 years old with HIV. CDR3s include the opening cysteine and the closing phenylalanine or tryptophan. Fields, in order: CDR3 protein, CDR3 DNA, V gene, D gene, clone size, J gene. D genes are given only for firm matches. Clone size appears in some rows only: once, few, many, or a class for an expanded clone.

cdr3_aa: CASSNGLHSNQPQHF; cdr3_nt: TGTGCCAGTAGTAACGGGCTGCATAGCAATCAGCCCCAGCATTTT; v_call: TRBV19; d_call: NA; clone_size: NA; j_call: TRBJ1-5
cdr3_aa: CASSDMGTSSYNEQFF; cdr3_nt: TGTGCCAGCAGCGATATGGGGACTAGCTCCTACAATGAGCAGTTCTTC; v_call: TRBV9; d_call: TRBD2; clone_size: NA; j_call: TRBJ2-1
cdr3_aa: CASGLRGTGHYEQYF; cdr3_nt: TGCGCCAGCGGTTTGAGAGGGACAGGGCACTACGAGCAGTACTTC; v_call: TRBV10-1; d_call: TRBD1; clone_size: NA; j_call: TRBJ2-7
cdr3_aa: CASSPGEGGLGQFF; cdr3_nt: TGTGCCAGCAGCCCCGGGGAGGGGGGACTAGGGCAGTTCTTC; v_call: TRBV7-6; d_call: TRBD2; clone_size: few; j_call: TRBJ2-1
cdr3_aa: CASSPDGVTDTQYF; cdr3_nt: TGTGCCAGCTCACCAGACGGAGTCACAGATACGCAGTATTTT; v_call: TRBV18; d_call: NA; clone_size: NA; j_call: TRBJ2-3
cdr3_aa: CSVGQPGPSSYEQYF; cdr3_nt: TGCAGCGTTGGCCAACCGGGACCCAGCTCCTACGAGCAGTACTTC; v_call: TRBV29-1; d_call: NA; clone_size: NA; j_call: TRBJ2-7
cdr3_aa: CASSPQTGSTYNEQFF; cdr3_nt: TGTGCCAGCAGCCCACAGACAGGGTCTACCTACAATGAGCAGTTCTTC; v_call: TRBV7-9; d_call: TRBD1; clone_size: NA; j_call: TRBJ2-1
cdr3_aa: CASKNRGGQSTNEKLFF; cdr3_nt: TGTGCCAGTAAAAACCGAGGAGGACAGTCAACTAATGAAAAACTGTTTTTT; v_call: TRBV19; d_call: NA; clone_size: NA; j_call: TRBJ1-4
cdr3_aa: CASSKSGGSNTGELFF; cdr3_nt: TGTGCCAGCAGCAAGAGCGGGGGGTCGAACACCGGGGAGCTGTTTTTT; v_call: TRBV9; d_call: TRBD2; clone_size: NA; j_call: TRBJ2-2
cdr3_aa: CASSTGTVYGYTF; cdr3_nt: TGTGCCAGCAGCACCGGGACGGTCTATGGCTACACCTTC; v_call: TRBV7-2; d_call: NA; clone_size: NA; j_call: TRBJ1-2
cdr3_aa: CASSQEAVGHNQPQHF; cdr3_nt: TGCGCCAGCAGCCAAGAGGCCGTAGGGCACAATCAGCCCCAGCATTTT; v_call: TRBV4-3; d_call: NA; clone_size: NA; j_call: TRBJ1-5
cdr3_aa: CASSFSAAEAFF; cdr3_nt: TGTGCCAGCAGCTTCTCCGCAGCTGAAGCTTTCTTT; v_call: TRBV7-9; d_call: NA; clone_size: NA; j_call: TRBJ1-1
cdr3_aa: CASSSDYSNQPQHF; cdr3_nt: TGTGCCAGCAGCTCAGACTATAGCAATCAGCCCCAGCATTTT; v_call: TRBV7-9; d_call: NA; clone_size: NA; j_call: TRBJ1-5
cdr3_aa: CASSQDPARGVVTEAFF; cdr3_nt: TGTGCCAGCAGCCAAGATCCGGCTCGGGGGGTTGTCACTGAAGCTTTCTTT; v_call: TRBV4-2; d_call: NA; clone_size: NA; j_call: TRBJ1-1
cdr3_aa: CASRPTSGGSYEQYF; cdr3_nt: TGTGCCAGCAGACCGACTAGCGGGGGCTCCTACGAGCAGTACTTC; v_call: TRBV28; d_call: TRBD2; clone_size: once; j_call: TRBJ2-7
cdr3_aa: CASSLGAYEQYF; cdr3_nt: TGCGCCAGCAGCTTGGGAGCCTACGAGCAGTACTTC; v_call: TRBV5-1; d_call: NA; clone_size: NA; j_call: TRBJ2-7
cdr3_aa: CASSQDQGESTEAFF; cdr3_nt: TGCGCCAGCAGCCAAGATCAGGGTGAGAGCACTGAAGCTTTCTTT; v_call: TRBV4-3; d_call: NA; clone_size: NA; j_call: TRBJ1-1